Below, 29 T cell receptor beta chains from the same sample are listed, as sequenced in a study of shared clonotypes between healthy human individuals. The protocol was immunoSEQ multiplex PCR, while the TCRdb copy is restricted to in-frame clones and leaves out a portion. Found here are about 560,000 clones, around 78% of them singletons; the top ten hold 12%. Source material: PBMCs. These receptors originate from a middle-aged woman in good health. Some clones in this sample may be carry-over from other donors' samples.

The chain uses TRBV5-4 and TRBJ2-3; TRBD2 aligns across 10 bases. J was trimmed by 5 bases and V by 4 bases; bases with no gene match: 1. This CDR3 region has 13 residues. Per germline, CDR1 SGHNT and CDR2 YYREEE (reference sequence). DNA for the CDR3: TGTGCCAGCAGCAGGACTAGCGGAGATACGCAGTATTTT. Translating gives CASSRTSGDTQYF. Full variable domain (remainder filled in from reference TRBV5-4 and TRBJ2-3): ETGVTQSPTHLIKTRGQQVTLRCSSQSGHNTVSWYQQALGQGPQFIFQYYREEENGRGNFPPRFSGLQFPNYSSELNVNALELDDSALYLCASSRTSGDTQYFGPGTRLTVL.

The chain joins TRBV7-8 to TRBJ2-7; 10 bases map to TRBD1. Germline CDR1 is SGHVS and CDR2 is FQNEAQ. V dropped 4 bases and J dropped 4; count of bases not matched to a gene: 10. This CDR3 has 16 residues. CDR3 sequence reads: CASSSSSGTGDYEQYF. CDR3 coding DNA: TGTGCCAGCAGCTCTTCGTCCGGGACAGGGGATTACGAGCAGTACTTC.

The CDR3 region is CASRTGFQETQYF. The CDR3 DNA is TGTGCCAGCCGGACAGGCTTCCAAGAGACCCAGTACTTC. The chain uses TRBV6-1 and TRBJ2-5, with 7 bases aligning to TRBD1. Germline V gene data show CDR1 as MNHNS and CDR2 as SASEGT. The CDR3 extends over 13 amino acids. V lost 8 bases and J lost 1; bases outside the gene matches: 4.

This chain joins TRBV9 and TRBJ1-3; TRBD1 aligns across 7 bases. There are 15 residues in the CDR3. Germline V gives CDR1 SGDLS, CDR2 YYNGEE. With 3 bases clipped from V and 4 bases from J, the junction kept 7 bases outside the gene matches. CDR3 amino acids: CASSEHRGSGNTIYF. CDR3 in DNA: TGTGCCAGCAGCGAACACAGGGGATCGGGAAACACCATATATTTT. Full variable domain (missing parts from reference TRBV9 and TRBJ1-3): DSGVTQTPKHLITATGQRVTLRCSPRSGDLSVYWYQQSLDQGLQFLIQYYNGEERAKGNILERFSAQQFPDLHSELNLSSLELGDSALYFCASSEHRGSGNTIYFGEGSWLTVV.

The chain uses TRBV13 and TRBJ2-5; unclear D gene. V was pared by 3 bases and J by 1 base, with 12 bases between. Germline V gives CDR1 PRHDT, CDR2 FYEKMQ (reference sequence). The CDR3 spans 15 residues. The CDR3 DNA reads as TGTGCCAGCAGCTTGTTTCTCCAGCCCCAAGAGACCCAGTACTTC. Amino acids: CASSLFLQPQETQYF.

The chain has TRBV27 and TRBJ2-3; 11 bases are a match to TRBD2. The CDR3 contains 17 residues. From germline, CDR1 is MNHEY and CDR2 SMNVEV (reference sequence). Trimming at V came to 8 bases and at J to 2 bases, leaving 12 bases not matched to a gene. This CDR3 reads CASSTPGLAGFTDTQYF. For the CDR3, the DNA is TGTGCCAGCTCAACCCCCGGACTAGCGGGTTTCACAGATACGCAGTATTTT.

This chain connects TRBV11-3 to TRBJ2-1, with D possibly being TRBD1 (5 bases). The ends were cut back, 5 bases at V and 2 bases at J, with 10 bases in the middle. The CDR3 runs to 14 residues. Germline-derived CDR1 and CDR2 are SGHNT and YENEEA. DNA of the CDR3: TGTGCCAGCAGCATGTGGGGCACCTACAATGAGCAGTTCTTC. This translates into CASSMWGTYNEQFF.

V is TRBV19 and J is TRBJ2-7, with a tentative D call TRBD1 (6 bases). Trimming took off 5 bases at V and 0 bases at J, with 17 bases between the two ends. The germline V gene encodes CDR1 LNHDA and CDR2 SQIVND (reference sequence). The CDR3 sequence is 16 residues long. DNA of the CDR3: TGTGCCAGTAGTCACAGGGAAAGACTCGGCTCCTACGAGCAGTACTTC. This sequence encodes CASSHRERLGSYEQYF.

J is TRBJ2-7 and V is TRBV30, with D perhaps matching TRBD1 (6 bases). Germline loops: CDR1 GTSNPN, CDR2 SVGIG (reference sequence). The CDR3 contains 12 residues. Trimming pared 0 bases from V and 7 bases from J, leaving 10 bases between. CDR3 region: CAWSVRQAEQYF. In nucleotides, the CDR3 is TGTGCCTGGAGTGTAAGACAGGCAGAGCAGTACTTC.

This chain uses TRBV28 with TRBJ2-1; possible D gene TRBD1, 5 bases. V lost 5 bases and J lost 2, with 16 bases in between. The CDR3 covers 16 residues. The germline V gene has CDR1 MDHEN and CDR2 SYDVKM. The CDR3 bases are TGTGCCAGCAGTCCCCTCACAGGTCAGGCCTACAATGAGCAGTTCTTC. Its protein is CASSPLTGQAYNEQFF.

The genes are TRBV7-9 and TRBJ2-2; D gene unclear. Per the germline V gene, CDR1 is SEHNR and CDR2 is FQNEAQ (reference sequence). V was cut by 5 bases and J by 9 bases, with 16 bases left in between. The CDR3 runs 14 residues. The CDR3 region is CASSQENHHRELFF. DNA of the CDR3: TGTGCCAGCAGCCAAGAGAACCACCACCGGGAGCTGTTTTTT.

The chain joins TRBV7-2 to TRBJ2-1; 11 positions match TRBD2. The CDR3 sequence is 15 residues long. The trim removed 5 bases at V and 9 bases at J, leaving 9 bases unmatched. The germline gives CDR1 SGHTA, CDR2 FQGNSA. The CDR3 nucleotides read TGTGCCAGCAGCAACGTAGCGGGAGGGTTTGGTGAGCAGTTCTTC. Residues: CASSNVAGGFGEQFF.

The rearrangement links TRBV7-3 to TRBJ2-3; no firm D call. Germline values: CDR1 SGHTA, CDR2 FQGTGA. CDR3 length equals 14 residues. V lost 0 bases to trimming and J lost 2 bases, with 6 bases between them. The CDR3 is CASSLTGNTDTQYF. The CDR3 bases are TGTGCCAGCAGCTTAACCGGAAACACAGATACGCAGTATTTT.

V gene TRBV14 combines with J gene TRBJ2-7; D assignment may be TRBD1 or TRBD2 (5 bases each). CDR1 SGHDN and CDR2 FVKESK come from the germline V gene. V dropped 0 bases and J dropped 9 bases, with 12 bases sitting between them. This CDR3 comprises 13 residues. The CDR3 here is CASSQERGVGQYF. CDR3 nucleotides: TGTGCCAGCAGCCAAGAGAGGGGAGTCGGGCAGTACTTC.

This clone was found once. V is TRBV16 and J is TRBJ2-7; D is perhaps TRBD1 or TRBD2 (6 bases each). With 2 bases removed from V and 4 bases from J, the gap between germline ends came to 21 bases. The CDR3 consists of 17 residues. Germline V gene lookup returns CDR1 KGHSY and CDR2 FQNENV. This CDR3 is CASSQGWSTGAGYEQYF. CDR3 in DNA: TGTGCCAGCAGCCAAGGGTGGTCGACGGGGGCAGGATACGAGCAGTACTTC.

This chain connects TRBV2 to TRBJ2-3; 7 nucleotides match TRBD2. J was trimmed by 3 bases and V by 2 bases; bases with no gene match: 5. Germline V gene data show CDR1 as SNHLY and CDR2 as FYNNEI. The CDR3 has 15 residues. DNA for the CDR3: TGTGCCAGCAGTGAATGGGCGGGAGAAACAGATACGCAGTATTTT. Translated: CASSEWAGETDTQYF. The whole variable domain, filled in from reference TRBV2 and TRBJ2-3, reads EPEVTQTPSHQVTQMGQEVILRCVPISNHLYFYWYRQILGQKVEFLVSFYNNEISEKSEIFDDQFSVERPDGSNFTLKIRSTKLEDSAMYFCASSEWAGETDTQYFGPGTRLTVL.

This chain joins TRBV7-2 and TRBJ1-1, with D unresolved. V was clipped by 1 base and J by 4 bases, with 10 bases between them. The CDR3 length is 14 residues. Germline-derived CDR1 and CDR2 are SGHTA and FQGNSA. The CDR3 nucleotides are TGTGCCAGCAGCTTAGGAAAGGCGGGCACTGAAGCTTTCTTT. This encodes CASSLGKAGTEAFF.

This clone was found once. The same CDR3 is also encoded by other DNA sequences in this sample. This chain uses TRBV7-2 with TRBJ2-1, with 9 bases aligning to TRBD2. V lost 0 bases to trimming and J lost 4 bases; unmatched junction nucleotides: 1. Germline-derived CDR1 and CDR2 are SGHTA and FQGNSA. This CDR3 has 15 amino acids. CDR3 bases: TGTGCCAGCAGCTTAGCTAGCGGGAGATACAATGAGCAGTTCTTC. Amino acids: CASSLASGRYNEQFF.

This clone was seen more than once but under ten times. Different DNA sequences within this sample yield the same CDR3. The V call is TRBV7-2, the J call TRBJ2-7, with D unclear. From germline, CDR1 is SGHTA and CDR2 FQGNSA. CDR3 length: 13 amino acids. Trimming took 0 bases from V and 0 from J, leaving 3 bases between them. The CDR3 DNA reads TGTGCCAGCAGCTTAGCGCTCTCCTACGAGCAGTACTTC. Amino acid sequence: CASSLALSYEQYF.

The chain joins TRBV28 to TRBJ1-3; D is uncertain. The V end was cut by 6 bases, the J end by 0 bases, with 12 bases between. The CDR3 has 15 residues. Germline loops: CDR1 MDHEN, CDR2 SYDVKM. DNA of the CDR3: TGTGCCAGCAGCTACACCCTTCGCTCTGGAAACACCATATATTTT. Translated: CASSYTLRSGNTIYF.

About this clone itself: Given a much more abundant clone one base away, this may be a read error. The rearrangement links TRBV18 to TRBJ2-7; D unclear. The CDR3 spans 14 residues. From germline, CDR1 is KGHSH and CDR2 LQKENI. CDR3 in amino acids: CASSPLGSSHEQCF. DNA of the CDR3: TGTGCCAGCTCACCACTTGGTTCTTCCCACGAGCAGTGCTTC. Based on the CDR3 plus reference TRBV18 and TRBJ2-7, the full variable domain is NAGVMQNPRHLVRRRGQEARLRCSPMKGHSHVYWYRQLPEEGLKFMVYLQKENIIDESGMPKERFSAEFPKEGPSILRIQQVVRGDSAAYFCASSPLGSSHEQCFGPGTRLTVT.

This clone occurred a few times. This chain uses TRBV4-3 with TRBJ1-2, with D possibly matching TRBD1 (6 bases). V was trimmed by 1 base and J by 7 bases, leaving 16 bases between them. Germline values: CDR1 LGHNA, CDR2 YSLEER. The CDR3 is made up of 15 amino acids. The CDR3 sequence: CASSQVGGGARGYTF. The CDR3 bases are TGCGCCAGCAGCCAAGTCGGCGGGGGGGCGCGTGGCTACACCTTC.

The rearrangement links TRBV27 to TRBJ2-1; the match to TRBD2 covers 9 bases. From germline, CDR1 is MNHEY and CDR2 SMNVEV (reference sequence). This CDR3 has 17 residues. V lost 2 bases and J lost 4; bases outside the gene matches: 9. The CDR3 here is CASSLVLAGEGYNEQFF. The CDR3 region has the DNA TGTGCCAGCAGTTTAGTTTTAGCGGGAGAGGGGTACAATGAGCAGTTCTTC.

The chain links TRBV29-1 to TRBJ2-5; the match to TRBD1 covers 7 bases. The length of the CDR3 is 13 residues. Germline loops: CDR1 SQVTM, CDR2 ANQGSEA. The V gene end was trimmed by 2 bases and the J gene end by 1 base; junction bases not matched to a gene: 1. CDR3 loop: CSVERDSQETQYF. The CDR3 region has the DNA TGCAGCGTTGAAAGGGACAGCCAAGAGACCCAGTACTTC.

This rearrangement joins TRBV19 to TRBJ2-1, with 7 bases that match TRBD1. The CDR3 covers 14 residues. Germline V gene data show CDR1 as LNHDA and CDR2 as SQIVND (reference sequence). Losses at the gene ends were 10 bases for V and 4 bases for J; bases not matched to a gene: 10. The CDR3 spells CATTRQGVYNEQFF. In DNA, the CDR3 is TGTGCCACCACCCGCCAGGGGGTGTACAATGAGCAGTTCTTC.

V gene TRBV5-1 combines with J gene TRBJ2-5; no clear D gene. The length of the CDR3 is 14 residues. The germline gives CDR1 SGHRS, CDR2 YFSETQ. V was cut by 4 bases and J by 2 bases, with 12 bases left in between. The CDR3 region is CASSPRERQETQYF. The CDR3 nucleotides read TGCGCCAGCAGCCCGAGAGAGAGGCAAGAGACCCAGTACTTC. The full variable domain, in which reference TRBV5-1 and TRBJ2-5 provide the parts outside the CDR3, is KAGVTQTPRYLIKTRGQQVTLSCSPISGHRSVSWYQQTPGQGLQFLFEYFSETQRNKGNFPGRFSGRQFSNSRSEMNVSTLELGDSALYLCASSPRERQETQYFGPGTRLLVL.

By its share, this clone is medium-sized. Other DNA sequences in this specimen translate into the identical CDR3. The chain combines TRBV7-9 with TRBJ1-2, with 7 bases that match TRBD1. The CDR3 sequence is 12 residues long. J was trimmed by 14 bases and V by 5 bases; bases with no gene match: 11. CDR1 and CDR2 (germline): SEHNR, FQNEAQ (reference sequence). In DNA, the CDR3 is TGTGCCAGCAGCACTAGCTGGGACAGAAAGACCTTC. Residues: CASSTSWDRKTF.

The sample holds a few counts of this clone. The CDR3 DNA follows: TGTGCCAGCAGCTTAAGAGGTGCGGGGCTCACAGATACGCAGTATTTT. This codes for CASSLRGAGLTDTQYF. The chain uses TRBV7-9 and TRBJ2-3, with D possibly matching TRBD2 (6 bases). V lost 2 bases, J lost 2 bases, and 14 bases lay in between. The CDR3 length is 16 residues. CDR1 and CDR2 from the germline V gene are SEHNR and FQNEAQ (reference sequence).

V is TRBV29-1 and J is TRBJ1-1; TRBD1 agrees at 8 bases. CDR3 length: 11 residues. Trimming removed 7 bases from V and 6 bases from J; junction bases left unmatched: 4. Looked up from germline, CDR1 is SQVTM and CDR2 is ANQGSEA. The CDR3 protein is CSGSQGAEAFF. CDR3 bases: TGCAGCGGTTCACAGGGGGCTGAAGCTTTCTTT.